This T cell receptor beta chain is drawn from a study of PD-1 blockade in classical Hodgkin lymphoma. As for the study in general: Patients got intravenous nivolumab 3 mg/kg every 2 weeks.

Broader study findings: Researchers reported that CD4+ TCR diversity, though not CD8+, rose significantly by C4D1. The study found complete responders had baseline diversity similar to newly diagnosed patients.

Germline V gene lookup returns CDR1 MGHDK and CDR2 SYGVNS. V dropped 2 bases and J dropped 8 bases, with 7 bases sitting between them. The CDR3 totals 12 residues. Each patient experienced a relapse that followed autologous stem cell transplantation, and brentuximab vedotin exposure varied. With respect to this clone: Its antigen is unidentified.

Data came from immunoSEQ multiplex PCR; TCRdb stores just in-frame clones and leaves some out. The sample yields some 96,000 clones, approximately 88% seen once. The input for sequencing was peripheral blood mononuclear cells (PBMCs), taken at baseline. V gene TRBV25-1 combines with J gene TRBJ1-3; D uncertain. This clonotype was obtained from a human donor with classical Hodgkin lymphoma. The CDR3: CASSEIFDTIYF. CDR3 DNA sequence: TGTGCCAGCAGTGAAATATTCGACACCATATATTTT.